The text below deals with one T cell receptor beta chain. The data were obtained in a study of cytomegalovirus exposure and HLA in healthy donors. PCR involved 60 Vbeta and 13 Jbeta primers. Produced via immunoSEQ multiplex PCR; TCRdb's table is partial and in-frame only. The data contain under 250,000 clones, about three quarters of them singletons. CDR1 is WNHNN, CDR2 SYGVQD, per germline (reference sequence). This CDR3 spans 16 amino acids. Trimming at V came to 4 bases and at J to 8 bases, leaving 13 bases not matched to a gene. The chain is built from TRBV10-1 and TRBJ2-2, with 7 bases matching TRBD1. Sequencing was performed on PBMCs. The TCR originated in a boy between 10 and 17 years old in good health and CMV-seronegative. CDR3 sequence: CASSANTGAPGGELFF. The CDR3 region has the DNA TGCGCCAGCAGTGCCAACACAGGGGCTCCCGGGGGGGAGCTGTTTTTT.